This section outlines one T cell receptor (beta chain) sequence together with its context. V was clipped by 6 bases and J by 9 bases, with 12 bases between them. Germline V gives CDR1 MDHEN, CDR2 SYDVKM. The CDR3 has 12 residues. This sample stems from a study of blood T cell repertoires in COVID-19. Study background: The analysed material was cDNA or gDNA that came from T cells, B-cell-depleted T cells, or PBMCs.

Ages ranged from roughly 18 to 100 years, with residence in around 24 US areas. Participants were placed into cohorts based on the clinical history they reported. Exposed study participants had met a COVID-19 case within 2 weeks before entry. Sequencing used immunoSEQ multiplex PCR; TCRdb keeps in-frame clones, though not all of them. The sample includes 360,000 or so clones, about 90% of them seen just once. This TCR was recovered from a woman aged 25 to 45 who had been exposed to COVID-19. The sequenced material came from PBMCs or T cells enriched from blood (not recorded which). The V gene is TRBV28, the J gene TRBJ2-1; TRBD2 might be the D (5 bases). CDR3 DNA: TGTGCCAGCAGCGAGGGTTTCACTGAGCAGTTCTTC. Residues: CASSEGFTEQFF.